This TCR beta chain comes out of a study of cytomegalovirus exposure and HLA in healthy donors. The study's findings and limits: For TCR beta chains, V- and J-gene trimming was later linked to a missense DCLRE1C variant. On later analysis, the bulk of CMV-associated TCR beta chains appeared to be HLA-restricted. One later analysis reportedly identified an Asian-associated ancestry cluster that showed fewer N-insertions than the roughly 600-donor mean.

Germline lookup yields CDR1 SGHRS and CDR2 YFSETQ. CDR3 length: 16 amino acids. V shed 0 bases and J shed 5 bases, with 15 bases lying between them. This clone was counted a single time. Its matching antigen is unknown. Primers: 60 Vbeta forward and 13 Jbeta reverse. Method: immunoSEQ multiplex PCR; TCRdb's copy keeps in-frame clones and lacks some. The sample includes 100,000 to 150,000 clones, about 80% of them seen just once. Sequencing input: PBMCs. This clonotype originated in a woman in her forties or fifties in good health and CMV-seropositive. The chain recombines TRBV5-1 with TRBJ1-3; D is perhaps TRBD1 (6 bases). The CDR3 loop reads CASSLAGRQGRNTIYF. The CDR3 DNA reads as TGCGCCAGCAGCTTGGCGGGACGGCAGGGGAGAAACACCATATATTTT.